This T cell receptor beta chain is drawn from a study of blood T cell repertoires in COVID-19. Study-wide context: Specimens from acute and convalescent COVID-19 originated in the United States, Italy and Spain. PBMCs, B-cell-depleted T cells, or T cells were the source of the cDNA or gDNA that made up the material.

The V segment lost 4 bases and the J segment 6 bases; nucleotides outside the gene matches: 7. The germline V gene has CDR1 SGDLS and CDR2 YYNGEE. The CDR3 contains 14 residues. Seattle enrolled patients during active infection and tracked them longitudinally. In the original analysis: It was from reference gene primer amplification that nucleated cell counts were estimated. The method was immunoSEQ multiplex PCR; TCRdb's version includes in-frame clones alone and lacks a portion of them. The DNA gave D and trimming, while V, J and clone size come from that table. The data hold 200,000 to 250,000 clones, with 85% to 90% observed a single time.

Sequenced sample: peripheral blood. The receptor's source is a woman aged 45-60 years with COVID-19, enrolled during active disease. V gene TRBV9 combines with J gene TRBJ1-2; 9 nucleotides align to TRBD1. This CDR3 reads CASSTSGQGNGYTF. The CDR3 coding sequence is TGTGCCAGCAGCACGTCGGGACAGGGTAATGGCTACACCTTC.